This T cell receptor beta chain was found in a study of vaccination and CD4 T cells after COVID-19. Researchers used the Oncomine TCR Beta short-read assay to sequence DNA from cultured CD4+ T cells. TCRdb used MiXCR to reprocess the PCR reads, holding one entry per CDR3 protein. The data contain some 17,000 distinct CDR3 sequences, about 40% of them singletons. Germline-derived CDR1 and CDR2 are SGHNT and YYREEE (reference sequence). Unmatched junction bases numbered 4, after V lost 3 bases and J lost 3 bases. This CDR3 spans 16 amino acids. Specified treatment: approximately 9-day PBMC culture with coronavirus spike peptide pools or control peptides (ViraFEST assay). The ViraFEST method relied on peptide pools to expand antigen-specific T cells, followed by TCR sequencing. Concerning this clonotype: Its antigen is still unknown.

The clonotype originates from a human donor who had recovered from COVID-19. The rearrangement joins TRBV5-4 to TRBJ2-3; 13 bases fit TRBD2. Input material: CD4+ T cells from blood, cultured in vitro. Here the CDR3 reads CASSSGTSGKTDTQYF. The CDR3 DNA is TGTGCCAGCAGCTCCGGGACTAGCGGGAAGACAGATACGCAGTATTTT.